This T cell receptor (beta chain) was identified in a study of T cells and copy number aberrations in small-cell lung cancer (dated by TCRdb to the early 2020s). In the study overall: To relate T cell metrics to mutations and copy number aberrations, the same tumor regions underwent both TCR repertoire sequencing and whole-exome sequencing. Tumor TCR data were available for over 16 patients, and 13 to 15 patients had TCR data from both tumor and normal tissue.

The donors were limited-stage small-cell lung cancer patients who had surgical resection in Hangzhou, China, between about 2008 and 2020. All donors had upfront surgery without preoperative chemotherapy or radiotherapy, and none received immunotherapy before or after surgery. All 20 or so patients in the sequenced cohort were smokers or heavy second-hand smokers. To represent spatial heterogeneity of the primary tumors, three regions were collected from each tumor FFPE block using a grid approach. Tumor regions were macrodissected to enrich malignant cells, and only regions expected to yield at least 150 ng DNA were selected. To characterize heterogeneity of the T cell repertoire, the study applied multi-region TCR-beta sequencing to resected limited-stage small-cell lung cancers and to tumor-adjacent lung tissue. The AllPrep DNA/RNA FFPE Kit (Qiagen) was used to extract genomic DNA from the FFPE tissue.

Using multiplexed V- and J-gene primers, the immunoSEQ hsTCRB Kit amplified TCR-beta CDR3 regions from genomic DNA. Unique DNA barcodes were added in a second PCR, and the samples were pooled together with one negative control and one positive control. Pooled TCR-beta libraries were sequenced on an Illumina MiSeq with a 150-cycle paired-end protocol. As for the authors' bioinformatics: Adaptive Biotechnologies processed the raw sequencing data into a report containing normalized, annotated TCR-beta repertoires. T-cell density was calculated by normalizing TCR-beta templates to usable DNA, with usable DNA estimated through amplification of housekeeping genes. Clonality was defined as 1 minus Pielou's evenness, while richness was a count of unique rearrangements. Intratumor TCR heterogeneity between regions was quantified with the Jaccard index, the Morisita overlap index, and the proportion of shared top-20 clonotypes. TCRdb obtained this table from immuneACCESS and retained in-frame rearrangements with V and J assigned. These tables miss some clones; where compared with another copy, unresolved V genes account for less than half of the shortfall, and the remainder is unexplained. That table gives V, J and clone size, and the DNA gave D and trimming. For this sample the table gives 2,100 or so clones, of which 76% were detected only once. The ten largest clones add up to around 9.5% of the sample.

Beyond this particular receptor, the publication reports: Tumor T-cell density, richness and clonality were negatively correlated with higher copy number aberration burden. Every specimen was formalin-fixed paraffin-embedded tissue, a material known to introduce sequencing artifacts. Lower T-cell density, richness and clonality were observed in tumors than in adjacent lung tissue, although the difference in density was not significant. The TCR repertoire varied greatly across regions, with about 75-98% of clones confined to one region, an overlap lower than in localized NSCLC. The study was limited by a small sample size because surgical resection is uncommon in small-cell lung cancer, and the findings require validation.

This clone showed up just a few times. The target of this receptor is not known. No much larger clonotype is one base removed from it; base qualities were not supplied. CDR1 SNHLY and CDR2 FYNNEI are derived from the germline V gene. The CDR3, from cysteine to phenylalanine, totals 12 residues. Only the CDR3 DNA is retained, 36 bases long and in frame from the first base. V is reduced by 5 bases and J by 0 bases, leaving a spacing of 5 bases between them. The sequence was obtained from a man in his fifties or sixties with small cell lung cancer. The source material was tumor tissue. Recombination linked TRBV2 to TRBJ2-7, with no D gene named confidently. DNA sequence: TGTGCCAGCAGTTTACACTCCTACGAGCAGTACTTC. Translation gives CASSLHSYEQYF.